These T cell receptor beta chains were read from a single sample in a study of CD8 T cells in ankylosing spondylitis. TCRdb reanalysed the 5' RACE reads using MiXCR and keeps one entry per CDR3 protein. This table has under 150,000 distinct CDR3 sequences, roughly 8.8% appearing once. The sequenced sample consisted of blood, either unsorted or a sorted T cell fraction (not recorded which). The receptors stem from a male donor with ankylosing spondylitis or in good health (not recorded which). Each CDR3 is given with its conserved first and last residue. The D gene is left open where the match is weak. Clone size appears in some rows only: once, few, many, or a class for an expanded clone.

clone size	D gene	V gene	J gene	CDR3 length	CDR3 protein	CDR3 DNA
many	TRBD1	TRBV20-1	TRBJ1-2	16	CSARGEAGTGTSGYTF	TGCAGTGCTAGAGGCGAGGCCGGGACAGGGACTTCGGGCTACACCTTC
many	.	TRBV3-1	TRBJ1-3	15	CASSPHRQQVNTIYF	TGTGCCAGCAGCCCCCACAGGCAGCAGGTGAACACCATATATTTT
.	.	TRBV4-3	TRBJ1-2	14	CASSQGGPGYGYTF	TGCGCCAGCAGCCAGGGGGGACCAGGCTATGGCTACACCTTC
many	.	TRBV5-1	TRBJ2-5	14	CASREGRNQETQYF	TGCGCCAGCAGAGAGGGACGGAACCAAGAGACCCAGTACTTC
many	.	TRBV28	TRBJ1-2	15	CASSLIRVLNYGYTF	TGTGCCAGCAGTTTAATAAGGGTCCTGAACTATGGCTACACCTTC
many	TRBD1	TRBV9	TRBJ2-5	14	CASSLQGGTETQYF	TGTGCCAGCAGCCTACAGGGGGGCACAGAGACCCAGTACTTC
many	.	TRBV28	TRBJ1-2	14	CASSLQLRAYGYTF	TGTGCCAGCAGTTTACAGCTCCGGGCCTATGGCTACACCTTC
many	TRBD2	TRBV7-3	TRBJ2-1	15	CASSLNSGTYNEQFF	TGTGCCAGCAGCTTAAATAGCGGGACTTACAATGAGCAGTTCTTC
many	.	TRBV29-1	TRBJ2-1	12	CSQKGLNNEQFF	TGCAGCCAAAAGGGGCTTAACAATGAGCAGTTCTTC
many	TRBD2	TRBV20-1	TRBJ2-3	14	CSAPGLAATDTQYF	TGCAGTGCACCTGGACTAGCTGCTACAGATACGCAGTATTTT
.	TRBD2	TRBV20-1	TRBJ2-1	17	CSARDPWTSGSQYEQFF	TGCAGTGCTAGAGATCCCTGGACTAGCGGGAGTCAGTATGAGCAGTTCTTC
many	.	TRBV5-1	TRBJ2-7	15	CASSLPPDSDYEQYF	TGCGCCAGCAGCTTGCCGCCGGACAGCGACTACGAGCAGTACTTC
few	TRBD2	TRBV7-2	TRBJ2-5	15	CASSLTSGRVETQYF	TGTGCCAGCAGCTTGACTAGCGGGAGAGTGGAGACCCAGTACTTC
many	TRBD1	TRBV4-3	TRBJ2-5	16	CASSQDPGQGKETQYF	TGCGCCAGCAGCCAAGACCCGGGACAGGGAAAAGAGACCCAGTACTTC
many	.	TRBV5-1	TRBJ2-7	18	CASSLYLGGSAYPYEQYF	TGCGCCAGCAGCTTATATTTAGGGGGAAGCGCATACCCCTACGAGCAGTACTTC
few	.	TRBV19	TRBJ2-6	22	CASSPRTPESYPPYSGANVLTF	TGTGCCAGTAGTCCCCGGACACCCGAATCCTATCCTCCTTACTCTGGGGCCAACGTCCTGACTTTC
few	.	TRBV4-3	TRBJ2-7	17	CASSQIAGTEFCYEQYF	TGCGCCAGCAGCCAGATCGCCGGGACGGAGTTCTGTTACGAGCAGTACTTC
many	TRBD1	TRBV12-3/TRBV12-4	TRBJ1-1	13	CASSFGRGTEAFF	TGTGCCAGCAGTTTCGGCAGGGGGACTGAAGCTTTCTTT